These 3 T cell receptor beta chains share one sample of origin, sequenced in a study of T-cell reconstitution after alpha-beta-depleted transplantation in children. This sample's TCRbeta library carried unique molecular identifier barcodes. TCRdb re-analysed the PCR reads in MiXCR, keeping a single row per CDR3 protein. This sample has roughly 500,000 distinct CDR3 sequences; around 13% occur once, and the top ten carry approximately 5.4%. The source was PBMCs from the stem cell graft donor, collected from the stem cell graft. The receptors were gathered from a human donor who donated a stem cell graft to a child with combined immunodeficiency.

The J gene is TRBJ2-5, the V gene TRBV4-2; the match to TRBD2 covers 10 bases. The CDR3 covers 17 residues. V was clipped by 0 bases and J by 2 bases; unmatched bases: 6. Germline assignment: CDR1 LGHNA and CDR2 YNFKEQ. The CDR3 protein is CASSQDQTSGVQETQYF. The CDR3 region has the DNA TGTGCCAGCAGCCAAGATCAAACTAGCGGGGTACAAGAGACCCAGTACTTC.

This clonotype was counted a few times. The V and J genes are TRBV2 and TRBJ2-7; TRBD1 matches at 7 bases. The CDR3 runs 13 residues. V lost 10 bases to trimming and J lost 1 base; unmatched junction nucleotides: 7. The germline gives CDR1 SNHLY, CDR2 FYNNEI. The CDR3 is CATLRQGSYEQYF. CDR3 DNA sequence: TGTGCCACCTTACGACAGGGATCCTACGAGCAGTACTTC. The whole variable domain, filled in from reference TRBV2 and TRBJ2-7, reads EPEVTQTPSHQVTQMGQEVILRCVPISNHLYFYWYRQILGQKVEFLVSFYNNEISEKSEIFDDQFSVERPDGSNFTLKIRSTKLEDSAMYFCATLRQGSYEQYFGPGTRLTVT.

In this sample, this clonotype turned up a few times. The CDR3 is CASTEGGEKLFF. Written as DNA, the CDR3 is TGTGCCAGCACCGAGGGTGGAGAAAAACTGTTTTTT. The chain recombines TRBV12-3 or TRBV12-4 with TRBJ1-4, with D unresolved. The CDR3 consists of 12 residues. Between the trimmed V and J ends, which lost 7 bases and 8 bases, there was a span of 11 bases.